The source of this T cell receptor beta chain is a study of T cell responses to AZD1222 COVID-19 vaccine. Findings and caveats of the study: Reportedly, close to half of spike-specific TCRs are directed against unmutated variant regions. Females made up more of the donors, who were largely white British, and clonal diversity may have come out too low. Baseline serostatus was positive in only six or seven AZD1222 recipients. No repertoire was sampled before or during the peak T cell response, only after it.

Profiled with immunoSEQ multiplex PCR; TCRdb holds only in-frame clones, not every one. The data contain about 100,000 clones, roughly 84% of them singletons. CDR1 and CDR2 (germline): SGHTA, FQGTGA. The CDR3 has 14 amino acids. Trimming pared 1 base from V and 7 bases from J, leaving 10 bases between. Concerning this clone itself: Its antigen is still unknown.

Sequenced material: peripheral blood, taken on day 0 of AZD1222 vaccination. The clonotype originates from an adult in good health. The J gene is TRBJ2-2, the V gene TRBV7-3, with D tentatively TRBD1 (6 bases). This chain's CDR3 is CASSLNKQGGELFF. The CDR3 DNA reads TGTGCCAGCAGCTTAAACAAACAGGGCGGGGAGCTGTTTTTT. The variable domain in full, with the rest retrieved from reference TRBV7-3 and TRBJ2-2, is GAGVSQTPSNKVTEKGKYVELRCDPISGHTALYWYRQSLGQGPEFLIYFQGTGAADDSGLPNDRFFAVRPEGSVSTLKIQRTERGDSAVYLCASSLNKQGGELFFGEGSRLTVL.